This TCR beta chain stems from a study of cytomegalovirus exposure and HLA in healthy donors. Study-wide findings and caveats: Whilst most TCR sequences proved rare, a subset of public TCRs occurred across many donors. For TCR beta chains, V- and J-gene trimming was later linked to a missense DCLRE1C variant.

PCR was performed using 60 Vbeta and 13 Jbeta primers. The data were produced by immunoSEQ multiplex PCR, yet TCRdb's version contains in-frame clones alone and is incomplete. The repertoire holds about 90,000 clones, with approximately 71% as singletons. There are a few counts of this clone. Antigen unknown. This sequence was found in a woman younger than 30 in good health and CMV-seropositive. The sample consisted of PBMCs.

CDR3 loop: CASSPLALELGEQYF. CDR3 nucleotides: TGTGCCAGCAGTCCCCTAGCGCTTGAATTGGGCGAGCAGTACTTC. The chain recombines TRBV2 with TRBJ2-7; D might be TRBD2 (6 bases). CDR1 is SNHLY and CDR2 is FYNNEI in the germline V gene. The V end lost 5 bases, the J end lost 6 bases, and 20 bases lay between the germline ends. The CDR3 contains 15 residues. The full variable domain, its missing parts supplied by reference TRBV2 and TRBJ2-7, is EPEVTQTPSHQVTQMGQEVILRCVPISNHLYFYWYRQILGQKVEFLVSFYNNEISEKSEIFDDQFSVERPDGSNFTLKIRSTKLEDSAMYFCASSPLALELGEQYFGPGTRLTVT.